This T cell receptor (beta chain) came from a study of cytomegalovirus exposure and HLA in healthy donors. Study-level information: Some 85 million unique TCRs from HLA-typed donors were held in an early data release.

Study findings and constraints: Reports indicate that TCR beta sequences accurately predicted the HLA-A and HLA-B alleles of most subjects.

The CDR3 loop spans 18 amino acids. In germline, CDR1 is SGHVS, CDR2 FQNEAQ. V shed 1 base and J 4 bases; nucleotides not matched to a gene: 9. It was with 60 Vbeta and 13 Jbeta primers that the PCR ran. Original analysis: Unique TCR beta chains numbered around 80 million in a later analysis, with about 11 million shared. Assay used: immunoSEQ multiplex PCR; TCRdb lists only in-frame clones, some missing. Clonal size and the V and J genes are those of that table, whereas D and trimming came from the DNA. The data show about 130,000 clones, roughly 78% seen once. A word on this clone: Its cognate antigen is unknown.

The sequencing input was PBMCs. This rearrangement joins TRBV7-8 to TRBJ2-1; 11 positions match TRBD2. The TCR was taken from a man younger than 40 in good health and CMV-seropositive. CDR3 in amino acids: CASSLVGLAGGFYNEQFF. In DNA, the CDR3 is TGTGCCAGCAGCTTAGTCGGGCTAGCGGGGGGATTTTACAATGAGCAGTTCTTC.